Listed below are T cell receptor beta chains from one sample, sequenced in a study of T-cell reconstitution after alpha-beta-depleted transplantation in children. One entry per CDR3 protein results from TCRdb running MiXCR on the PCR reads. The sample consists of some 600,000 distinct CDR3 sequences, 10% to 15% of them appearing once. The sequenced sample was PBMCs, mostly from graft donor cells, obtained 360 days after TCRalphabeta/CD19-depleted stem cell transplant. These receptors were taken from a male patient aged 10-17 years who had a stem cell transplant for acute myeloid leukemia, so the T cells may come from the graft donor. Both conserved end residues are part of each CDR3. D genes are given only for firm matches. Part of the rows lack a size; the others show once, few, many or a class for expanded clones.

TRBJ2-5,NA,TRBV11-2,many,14,CASSLGGTQETQYF,TGTGCCAGCAGCTTAGGAGGTACTCAGGAGACCCAGTACTTC
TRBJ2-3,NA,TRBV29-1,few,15,CSVPLEGPLPHTQYF,TGCAGCGTCCCCCTGGAGGGACCGTTGCCCCATACGCAGTATTTT
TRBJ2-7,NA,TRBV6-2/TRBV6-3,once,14,CASSYWGSFYEQYF,TGTGCCAGCAGTTACTGGGGAAGTTTCTACGAGCAGTACTTC
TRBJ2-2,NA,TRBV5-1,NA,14,CASSFYQGTGELFF,TGCGCCAGCAGCTTTTATCAGGGAACCGGGGAGCTGTTTTTT
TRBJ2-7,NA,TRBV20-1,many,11,CSARRDYEQYF,TGCAGTGCTAGAAGGGACTACGAGCAGTACTTC
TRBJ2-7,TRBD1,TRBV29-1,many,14,CSASLGTGSYEQYF,TGCAGCGCCTCCCTCGGGACAGGGTCCTACGAGCAGTACTTC
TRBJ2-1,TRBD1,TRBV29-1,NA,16,CSVEDVGQGAHNEQFF,TGCAGCGTTGAAGATGTGGGACAGGGGGCCCACAATGAGCAGTTCTTC
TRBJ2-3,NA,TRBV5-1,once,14,CASSFTTYRDTQYF,TGCGCCAGCAGCTTCACTACCTACAGGGATACGCAGTATTTT
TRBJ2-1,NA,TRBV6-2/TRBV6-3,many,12,CASSYSGLEQFF,TGTGCCAGCAGTTACTCGGGACTTGAGCAGTTCTTC
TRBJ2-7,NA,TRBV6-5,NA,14,CASSYGTVTYEQYF,TGTGCCAGCAGTTATGGGACGGTGACCTACGAGCAGTACTTC
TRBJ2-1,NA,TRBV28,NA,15,CASSPLEDSYNEQFF,TGTGCCAGCAGCCCCCTCGAAGACTCCTACAATGAGCAGTTCTTC
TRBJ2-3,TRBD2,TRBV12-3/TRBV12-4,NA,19,CAICLLPGLAGHLTDTQYF,TGTGCCATCTGTTTATTGCCGGGACTAGCGGGACACCTCACAGATACGCAGTATTTT
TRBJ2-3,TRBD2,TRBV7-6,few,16,CASTSGLAGFTDTQYF,TGTGCCAGCACCTCGGGACTAGCGGGATTCACAGATACGCAGTATTTT
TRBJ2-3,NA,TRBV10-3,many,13,CAIRVSSTDTQYF,TGTGCCATCAGGGTTTCTAGCACAGATACGCAGTATTTT
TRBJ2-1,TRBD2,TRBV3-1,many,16,CASSHGLAGKLYEQFF,TGTGCCAGCAGCCACGGACTAGCGGGAAAGTTGTATGAGCAGTTCTTC
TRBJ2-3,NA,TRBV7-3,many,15,CASSFSATRTDTQYF,TGTGCCAGCAGCTTTAGCGCCACCCGCACAGATACGCAGTATTTT
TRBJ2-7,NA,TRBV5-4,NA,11,CASRSMDEQYF,TGTGCCAGCAGGAGTATGGACGAGCAGTACTTC
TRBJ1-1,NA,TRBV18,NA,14,CASSPPFTNTEAFF,TGTGCCAGCTCACCACCGTTTACAAACACTGAAGCTTTCTTT
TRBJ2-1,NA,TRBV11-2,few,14,CASSLEALTREQFF,TGTGCCAGCAGCTTAGAGGCCCTGACACGAGAGCAGTTCTTC
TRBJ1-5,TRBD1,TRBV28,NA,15,CASSLFYRGSQPQHF,TGTGCCAGCAGTTTGTTCTACAGGGGGAGCCAGCCCCAGCATTTT
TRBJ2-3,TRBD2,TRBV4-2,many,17,CASSQVPLAGATDTQYF,TGTGCCAGCAGCCAGGTCCCTCTAGCGGGAGCCACAGATACGCAGTATTTT
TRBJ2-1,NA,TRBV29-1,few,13,CSAAPGGGNEQFF,TGCAGCGCCGCCCCTGGGGGAGGAAATGAGCAGTTCTTC
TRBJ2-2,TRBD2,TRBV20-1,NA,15,CSAMTSGRSTGELFF,TGCAGTGCGATGACTAGCGGGAGATCCACCGGGGAGCTGTTTTTT
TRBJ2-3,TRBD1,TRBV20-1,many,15,CSARVGQSQPDTQYF,TGCAGTGCTAGAGTGGGACAGAGCCAGCCAGATACGCAGTATTTT
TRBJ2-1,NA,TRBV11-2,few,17,CASSLGPPISSYNEQFF,TGTGCCAGCAGCTTAGGGCCCCCCATCAGCTCCTACAATGAGCAGTTCTTC
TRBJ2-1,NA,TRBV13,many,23,CASSLDWAGTTSAQGRVFNEQFF,TGTGCCAGCAGCTTAGATTGGGCCGGGACTACCAGCGCACAGGGACGGGTTTTCAATGAGCAGTTCTTC
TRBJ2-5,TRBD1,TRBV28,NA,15,CASSFSRGRAETQYF,TGTGCCAGCAGTTTCTCGAGGGGGCGGGCAGAGACCCAGTACTTC
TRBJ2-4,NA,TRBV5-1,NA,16,CASSLGGGLAKNIQYF,TGCGCCAGCAGCTTGGGCGGGGGCCTAGCCAAAAACATTCAGTACTTC
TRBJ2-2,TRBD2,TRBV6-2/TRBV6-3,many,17,CASSVLAGGPNTGELFF,TGTGCCAGCAGTGTACTAGCGGGAGGCCCAAACACCGGGGAGCTGTTTTTT
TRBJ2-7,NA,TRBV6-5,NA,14,CASSYSQGTYEQYF,TGTGCCAGCAGTTACTCGCAGGGCACCTACGAGCAGTACTTC
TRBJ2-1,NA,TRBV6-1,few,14,CASTRVSSYNEQFF,TGTGCCAGCACGCGGGTGAGCTCCTACAATGAGCAGTTCTTC
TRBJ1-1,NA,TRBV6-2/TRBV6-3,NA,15,CASSPVQGPRTEAFF,TGTGCCAGCAGCCCTGTGCAGGGCCCAAGGACTGAAGCTTTCTTT
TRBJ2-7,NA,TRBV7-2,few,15,CASRGHLSGSYEQYF,TGTGCCAGCAGGGGGCATCTCTCCGGGTCCTACGAGCAGTACTTC